One and the same sample provided the 9 T cell receptor beta chains below, sequenced in a study of pediatric ulcerative colitis. Assay used: immunoSEQ multiplex PCR; TCRdb lists only in-frame clones, some missing. The sample contains about 36,000 clones, 60% to 75% of which appear only once. The rectum was sampled with one to two pinch biopsies at colonoscopy. Sequencing was performed on gut tissue. The receptors here all came from a boy under 18 with moderate ulcerative colitis.

CDR3 sequence: CASSSGTGGTEAFF. The CDR3 DNA follows: TGTGCCAGCAGTTCCGGGACAGGGGGCACTGAAGCTTTCTTT. The chain recombines TRBV7-6 with TRBJ1-1; 11 bases line up with TRBD1. The V gene end was trimmed by 6 bases and the J gene end by 4 bases; junction bases not matched to a gene: 4. The CDR3 sequence is 14 residues long. Germline values: CDR1 SGHVS, CDR2 FNYEAQ.

V usage is TRBV6-1 and J usage is TRBJ1-6; a possible D gene is TRBD1 (6 bases). Germline CDR1 MNHNS, CDR2 SASEGT. This CDR3 comprises 16 residues. Deletions cut 5 bases from V and 0 bases from J, with 11 bases between. CDR3 loop: CASSQEGGSYNSPLHF. CDR3 nucleotide sequence: TGTGCCAGCAGTCAAGAAGGGGGCTCCTATAATTCACCCCTCCACTTT.

The chain uses TRBV6-1 and TRBJ2-7; D not certain. This CDR3 comprises 13 residues. V lost 2 bases to trimming and J lost 6 bases, with 11 bases between them. Germline-derived CDR1 and CDR2 are MNHNS and SASEGT. CDR3 DNA: TGTGCCAGCAGTGAACATAAGGGATTCGAGCAGTACTTC. Translation gives CASSEHKGFEQYF.

This chain joins TRBV5-1 and TRBJ2-7, with D possibly matching TRBD1 (7 bases). Germline CDR1 and CDR2: SGHRS and YFSETQ. Trimming cost V 4 bases and J 3 bases, with 20 bases left between them. The CDR3 contains 16 residues. CDR3 region: CASSETGTGWDYEQYF. The CDR3 bases are TGCGCCAGCAGCGAGACAGGGACTGGATGGGACTACGAGCAGTACTTC. Combining the CDR3 with reference TRBV5-1 and TRBJ2-7 gives the whole variable domain KAGVTQTPRYLIKTRGQQVTLSCSPISGHRSVSWYQQTPGQGLQFLFEYFSETQRNKGNFPGRFSGRQFSNSRSEMNVSTLELGDSALYLCASSETGTGWDYEQYFGPGTRLTVT.

The rearrangement uses TRBV4-1 and TRBJ1-5; no firm D call. The CDR3 is made up of 16 amino acids. Looked up from germline, CDR1 is MGHRA and CDR2 is YSYEKL. V dropped 0 bases and J dropped 2 bases, with 11 bases sitting between them. The chain's CDR3 is CASSQEESGRNQPQHF. Written as DNA, the CDR3 is TGCGCCAGCAGCCAAGAGGAGTCAGGACGCAATCAGCCCCAGCATTTT.

The chain is built from TRBV28 and TRBJ1-1; 7 bases line up with TRBD1. V trimming: 5 bases; J trimming: 5 bases; junction bases outside the gene matches: 8. The germline CDR1 and CDR2 sequences are MDHEN and SYDVKM. The CDR3 contains 14 residues. CDR3 loop: CASSVLQGVTEAFF. Written as DNA, the CDR3 is TGTGCCAGCAGTGTACTCCAGGGGGTTACTGAAGCTTTCTTT.

The table lists this clone with a few counts. The chain carries TRBV5-1 and TRBJ1-3; D possibly corresponds to TRBD1 (6 bases). The CDR3 has 15 residues. V shed 4 bases and J shed 2 bases, with 13 bases lying between them. The germline CDR1 and CDR2 sequences are SGHRS and YFSETQ. The CDR3 loop reads CASSPATGAGNTIYF. In DNA form, the CDR3 reads TGCGCCAGCAGCCCTGCGACAGGCGCTGGAAACACCATATATTTT.

The chain joins TRBV7-9 to TRBJ1-3; TRBD1 is a possible D gene (5 bases). Looked up from germline, CDR1 is SEHNR and CDR2 is FQNEAQ (reference sequence). Trimming took off 9 bases at V and 1 base at J, with 10 bases between the two ends. This CDR3 comprises 13 residues. DNA for the CDR3: TGTGCCAGTCGCGAGGGGTCTGGAAACACCATATATTTT. Residues: CASREGSGNTIYF.

The V gene is TRBV10-3, the J gene TRBJ2-7, with 10 bases identical to TRBD2. V lost 10 bases, J lost 7 bases, and 13 bases stayed unmatched. This CDR3 has 14 residues. Germline CDR1 reads ENHRY; CDR2 reads SYGVKD. The CDR3 DNA follows: TGTGCCACCCGCGGACTAGCGGAGCCCTGGGAGCAGTACTTC. Translation: CATRGLAEPWEQYF.